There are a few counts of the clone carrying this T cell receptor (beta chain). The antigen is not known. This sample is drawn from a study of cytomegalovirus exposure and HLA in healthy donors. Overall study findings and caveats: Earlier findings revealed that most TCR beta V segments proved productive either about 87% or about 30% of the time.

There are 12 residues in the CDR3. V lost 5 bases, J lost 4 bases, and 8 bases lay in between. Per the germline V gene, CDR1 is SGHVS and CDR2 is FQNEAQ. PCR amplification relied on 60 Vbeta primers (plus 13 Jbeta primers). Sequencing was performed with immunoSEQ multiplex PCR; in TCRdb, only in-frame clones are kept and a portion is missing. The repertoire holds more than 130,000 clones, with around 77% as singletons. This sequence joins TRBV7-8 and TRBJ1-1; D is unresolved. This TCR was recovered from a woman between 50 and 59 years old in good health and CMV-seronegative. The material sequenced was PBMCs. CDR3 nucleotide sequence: TGTGCCAGCAGCCAACAGTTCACTGAAGCTTTCTTT. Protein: CASSQQFTEAFF.